This TCR beta chain was captured in a study of post-analysis software for immune sequencing data. Study overall: In terms of disease course, relapsing-remitting, secondary progressive and progressive-relapsing multiple sclerosis were included.

The CDR3 is 13 residues long. The TCR beta cDNA libraries contained unique molecular identifiers. Each batch of about 0.95 to 11 million T cells produced 500,000 to 550,000 cDNA molecules. MiXCR, applied by TCRdb to the PCR reads, yields one record per CDR3 protein. Here the sample spans hundreds of thousands of distinct CDR3 sequences, approximately 53% being singletons. General study findings and limits: TRBV5-6, TRBV5-1 and TRBV20-1 belonged to a set of roughly five TRBV segments that were more frequent in patients than controls. When the samples were clustered directly with F measure, those that had been prepared in the same batch showed strong co-clustering.

On this clonotype: The antigen is not known.

Sequenced: blood. V gene TRBV21-1 combines with J gene TRBJ2-7. TRBV21-1 is noted as a pseudogene. This TCR was sampled from a girl aged 10-17 years with multiple sclerosis. In DNA, the CDR3 is TGTGCCAGCATCTCGACAGGAGCCTACGAGCAGTACTTC. It yields the protein CASISTGAYEQYF.